What follows describes a single TCR beta chain. It lacks a known antigen. Within one base of it there is no much larger clone, and no base qualities were kept. This record belongs to a study of shared clonotypes between healthy human individuals (dated by TCRdb to between 2020 and 2021). Broadly, across the study: The cohort included three men and a couple of women between 18 and 49 years of age. Per donor, three plates each were used for CD4 naive and CD4 memory, two for CD8 naive, and one for CD8 memory. Libraries were prepared and TCR repertoires were sequenced by different laboratories using diverse techniques, in order to increase sequencing depth and limit assay-specific biases. To estimate repertoire size and how much clonotypes are shared between individuals, the study performed deep sequencing of blood TCR repertoires from 4 to 6 healthy adults. Leukapheresis yielded between about 0.94 and 8.9 billion PBMCs per donor. The research as a whole found: Even with the large sequencing depth, rarefaction of the sorted-subset datasets indicated that sequencing was incomplete. Compared with non-shared clonotypes, clonotypes shared by all four sorted-subset donors had higher generation probabilities. Only blood was sampled, and tissue TCR repertoires likely differ from those in blood. Across a few donors, about 5% of naive CD4, approximately 3.6% of naive CD8, approximately 2.5% of memory CD4, and 0.4% of memory CD8 clonotypes were shared. Naive subsets generally had larger estimated clonotype richness than memory subsets did. Pairwise subsampling indicated that sequencing depth was expected to affect the degree of clonotype sharing among donors. Because the study included a small number of donors, the genetic and exposure-history diversity represented was limited.

Measured from the cysteine to the phenylalanine, the CDR3 is 13 residues long. The CDR3 DNA has 39 bases and is translated from base 1. Reading the germline V gene (reference sequence) gives CDR1 LNHDA and CDR2 SQIVND. V is pared back by 5 bases and J by 5 bases, with 13 bases lying between the germline termini. CD8 naive samples were CD45RO-negative cells positively selected for CCR7, giving a CD45RA+CCR7+ population that excluded TemRA cells. Donors were healthy HIV-negative adults with no recently reported acute infections or vaccinations. Every donor was a Caucasian adult residing in Nashville, Tennessee, USA. Blood was collected by leukapheresis, and PBMCs were isolated by Ficoll-Histopaque density gradient centrifugation and then cryopreserved in liquid nitrogen vapor phase. Analytical flow cytometry was used to check the purity and quantity of each magnetically sorted T cell population. From each sorted fraction, genomic DNA was isolated and quantified by UV absorbance on a Nanodrop 2000c.

TCR CDR3 regions were amplified from genomic DNA by multiplex PCR using the deep immunoSEQ assay. Genomic DNA extracted from each cell subset was distributed evenly over all wells of several immunoSEQ 96-well plates, and each plate served as one replicate. For sorted subsets, roughly 200 ng genomic DNA, equal to 30,000 or so T cell genomes, was loaded into each replicate PCR. Purified libraries were quantified with a Qubit 3.0 fluorometer, sized on a Bioanalyzer 2100, and re-quantified with the KAPA Library Quantification kit. Each immunoSEQ 96-well plate was sequenced on its own single-read 150-cycle Illumina NextSeq 550 flow cell. The authors processed their data as follows. Because only junctional sequences without quality scores were contained in the immunoSEQ output, filtering matching that applied to full-length reads could not be performed. Sequences were annotated with PyIR, a Python wrapper for IgBLAST v1.9, and V/J genes and CDR3 were assigned using IMGT germline references. Reads were filtered out if the reads had weak V/J assignments (E-value above 1e-6), no CDR3, stop codons, out-of-frame junctions, or ambiguous translated residues. V3J clonotypes were defined by identical inferred V gene, J gene, and CDR3 amino acid sequence. Percentage overlap between repertoires was calculated by dividing the number of shared unique clonotypes by the size of the smaller repertoire. RTK rarefaction, the Chao1 estimator, and Recon v2.1 estimates of unobserved clonotypes were used to assess repertoire richness. OLGA was used to compute generation probabilities for all TCRbeta clonotypes that the gDNA method yielded from a handful of donors. TCRdb re-hosts the immuneACCESS table, in-frame sequences only. Its copies lack some clones; in the studies checked, an unresolved V gene accounts for under half of them, and the cause for the rest is not known. V, J and clone size derive from that table, while D and trimming were established from the DNA sequence. In this sample the table shows millions of clones, roughly 91% of which occur a single time. The ten largest clones capture 1.5% to 2% of the sample.

The sample consisted of naive CD8+ T cells from PBMCs. The cell subset or site label, read with the paper, signifies: CD45RA+CCR7+. The origin of this receptor is a man between 18 and 29 years old in good health. Some clones in this sample may be carry-over from other donors' samples. The chain uses TRBV19 and TRBJ2-7; no confident D gene assignment can be made. Here the CDR3 is given as CASSPSSFDEQYF. The nucleotide sequence reads TGTGCCAGTAGTCCCTCTTCATTTGACGAGCAGTACTTC.